What follows are 25 T cell receptor beta chains derived from one specimen sequenced in a study of cytomegalovirus exposure and HLA in healthy donors. This table comes from immunoSEQ multiplex PCR, and its TCRdb copy is limited to in-frame clones, with some not included. The sample contains 140,000 or so clones, 91% of which appear only once. Sequencing was performed on PBMCs. These TCRs come from a man younger than 35 in good health and CMV-seronegative.

V is TRBV12-5 and J is TRBJ1-1; no firm D call. V lost 0 bases and J 4 bases, leaving 15 bases between the germline ends. The germline V gene encodes CDR1 LGHNT and CDR2 FRNRAP. This CDR3 comprises 16 residues. The CDR3 DNA reads TGTGCTAGTGGTTTGGTACCTCCGGGAGAGGGCACTGAAGCTTTCTTT. This translates into CASGLVPPGEGTEAFF.

This rearrangement joins TRBV2 to TRBJ1-2; the D is unclear. Trimming stripped 7 bases from V and 0 bases from J, with 15 bases between. The CDR3 runs 15 residues. Germline CDR1 is SNHLY and CDR2 is FYNNEI. This CDR3 is CASNPSQQANYGYTF. The CDR3 bases are TGTGCCAGCAACCCCTCCCAGCAGGCTAACTATGGCTACACCTTC.

The sample holds one count of this clone. The V and J genes are TRBV5-6 and TRBJ2-7; TRBD1 is a possible D gene (5 bases). Trimming removed 1 base at V and 10 bases at J, with 12 bases between. Germline values: CDR1 SGHDT, CDR2 YYEEEE. There are 12 residues in the CDR3. The CDR3 is CASSLRQGLQYV. The CDR3 DNA reads as TGTGCCAGCAGCTTGAGGCAGGGCCTACAGTACGTC.

The J gene is TRBJ2-1, the V gene TRBV6-5; tentatively, D is TRBD2 (6 bases). The CDR3 is 15 residues long. Trimming took 2 bases from V and 3 from J, leaving 11 bases between them. Germline CDR1 MNHEY, CDR2 SVGAGI. The DNA of the CDR3 is TGTGCCAGCAGTTACGACCGGGAGTTCTACAATGAGCAGTTCTTC. Translating it yields CASSYDREFYNEQFF.

The V and J genes are TRBV7-9 and TRBJ2-7; 8 bases align to TRBD1. The CDR3 consists of 13 residues. Germline V gene data show CDR1 as SEHNR and CDR2 as FQNEAQ (reference sequence). V lost 3 bases and J lost 7; bases outside the gene matches: 5. Here the CDR3 reads CASSLDRDREQYF. The CDR3 bases are TGTGCCAGCAGCTTGGACAGGGATCGGGAGCAGTACTTC.

J is TRBJ2-5 and V is TRBV7-2, with 9 bases identical to TRBD2. The trim removed 1 base at V and 5 bases at J, leaving 8 bases unmatched. CDR3 length: 16 residues. Per germline, CDR1 SGHTA and CDR2 FQGNSA. CDR3 in amino acids: CASSLGLRGGRETQYF. CDR3 nucleotides: TGTGCCAGCAGCTTAGGGTTGCGGGGGGGCCGGGAGACCCAGTACTTC.

The chain is built from TRBV7-9 and TRBJ1-5; TRBD1 might be the D (6 bases). The length of the CDR3 is 19 residues. V was cut by 5 bases and J by 0 bases, with 23 bases left in between. Germline CDR1 SEHNR, CDR2 FQNEAQ (reference sequence). CDR3 in DNA: TGTGCCAGCAGCCTCGGCTGGTTTGGTGCACAGGGTAGCAATCAGCCCCAGCATTTT. Translating gives CASSLGWFGAQGSNQPQHF.

In its sample, this clone was seen once. The rearrangement joins TRBV7-2 to TRBJ2-5; weak D call: TRBD2 (5 bases). Germline V CDR1 and CDR2: SGHTA, FQGNSA. V was cut by 5 bases and J by 5 bases, with 15 bases left in between. This CDR3 is 14 amino acids long. This CDR3 reads CASSMDSRRETQYF. For the CDR3, the DNA is TGTGCCAGCAGCATGGACTCCCGCCGGGAGACCCAGTACTTC.

This clone has only a few counts. This rearrangement joins TRBV7-9 to TRBJ1-2; 7 positions match TRBD1. V lost 1 base, J lost 3 bases, and 2 bases stayed unmatched. Germline CDR1 and CDR2: SEHNR and FQNEAQ (reference sequence). This CDR3 region has 14 residues. DNA for the CDR3: TGTGCCAGCAGCTTAGGCACAGGGGACTATGGCTACACCTTC. It specifies CASSLGTGDYGYTF.

The CDR3 region is CASSIGLAGYEQYV. The CDR3 nucleotides are TGTGCCAGCAGTATAGGACTAGCGGGATACGAGCAGTACGTC. V and J are TRBV27 and TRBJ2-7; 12 nucleotides align to TRBD2. The CDR3 has 14 amino acids. CDR1 and CDR2 from the germline V gene are MNHEY and SMNVEV (reference sequence). V shed 5 bases and J 4 bases; nucleotides not matched to a gene: 3.

The CDR3 protein is CASSAPGQGSPNYGYTF. In DNA, the CDR3 is TGTGCCAGCAGCGCACCGGGACAGGGCTCCCCTAACTATGGCTACACCTTC. This chain uses TRBV9 with TRBJ1-2; the match to TRBD1 covers 9 bases. With 3 bases clipped from V and 0 bases from J, the junction kept 9 bases outside the gene matches. This CDR3 has 17 residues. Germline V gives CDR1 SGDLS, CDR2 YYNGEE.

This clone was seen only a few times. CDR3: CASSPGTGTNEKLFF. DNA of the CDR3: TGTGCCAGCTCACCAGGGACAGGGACTAATGAAAAACTGTTTTTT. The J gene is TRBJ1-4, the V gene TRBV18; the match to TRBD1 covers 9 bases. The CDR3 length is 15 residues. Germline CDR1 KGHSH, CDR2 LQKENI. V dropped 2 bases and J dropped 2; count of bases not matched to a gene: 0.

CDR3 DNA: TGTGCCAGCAGCTTAGTTCCAGGGCGGTATGGCTACACCTTC. Protein: CASSLVPGRYGYTF. The chain has TRBV11-3 and TRBJ1-2; maybe TRBD1 (5 bases). Trimming removed 1 base from V and 5 bases from J, with 11 bases in between. The CDR3 covers 14 residues. Germline values: CDR1 SGHNT, CDR2 YENEEA. The full variable domain, in which reference TRBV11-3 and TRBJ1-2 provide the parts outside the CDR3, is EAGVVQSPRYKIIEKKQPVAFWCNPISGHNTLYWYLQNLGQGPELLIRYENEEAVDDSQLPKDRFSAERLKGVDSTLKIQPAELGDSAVYLCASSLVPGRYGYTFGSGTRLTVV.

The CDR3 loop is CASSSTGTASYEQYF. CDR3 in DNA: TGTGCCAGCAGTTCCACCGGGACAGCGTCCTACGAGCAGTACTTC. V and J are TRBV6-6 and TRBJ2-7; 7 bases match TRBD1. V gave up 4 bases and J gave up 1 base; unmatched junction bases: 7. The germline V gene encodes CDR1 MNHNY and CDR2 SVGAGI (reference sequence). The CDR3 spans 15 residues.

The gene calls are TRBV2 and TRBJ2-1; D is perhaps TRBD1 (8 bases). CDR1 and CDR2 from the germline V gene are SNHLY and FYNNEI. V was clipped by 6 bases and J by 2 bases, with 20 bases between them. The CDR3 contains 17 residues. CDR3 DNA sequence: TGTGCCAGCAGCACCGATGGACAGGGAGGGACCTACAATGAGCAGTTCTTC. Translating gives CASSTDGQGGTYNEQFF.

A note on this clone: At one end the junction does not follow the germline gene, possibly because of a read error. J is TRBJ2-1 and V is TRBV19, with 15 bases lining up with TRBD2. This CDR3 spans 17 amino acids. CDR1 and CDR2 (germline): LNHDA, SQIVND (reference sequence). CDR3 coding DNA: TGTGCCAGTAGTACGGGACTAGCGGGGGGCCTCTACTATGAGCAGTTCTTC. This translates into CASSTGLAGGLYYEQFF.

The V call is TRBV2, the J call TRBJ1-4, with 10 bases that match TRBD1. With V trimmed by 6 bases and J by 0 bases, 4 bases remained unmatched. The CDR3 consists of 16 residues. Per the germline V gene, CDR1 is SNHLY and CDR2 is FYNNEI. The CDR3 nucleotides are TGTGCCAGCAGGAGGGACAGGGGATCAACTAATGAAAAACTGTTTTTT. It is translated as CASRRDRGSTNEKLFF.

The V gene is TRBV19, the J gene TRBJ1-1; TRBD1 matches 7 bases. Per germline, CDR1 LNHDA and CDR2 SQIVND (reference sequence). This CDR3 has 15 amino acids. V dropped 4 bases and J dropped 1; count of bases not matched to a gene: 6. CDR3 sequence (DNA): TGTGCCAGTAGTAGAACAGGGGAGGCGAACACTGAAGCTTTCTTT. Protein sequence: CASSRTGEANTEAFF.

The chain employs TRBV6-1 and TRBJ2-3; tentatively, D is TRBD2 (5 bases). This CDR3 is built from 14 residues. Trimming took 3 bases from V and 2 from J, leaving 9 bases between them. Germline V gene data show CDR1 as MNHNS and CDR2 as SASEGT. CDR3 sequence reads: CASSEGVHTDTQYF. DNA for the CDR3: TGTGCCAGCAGTGAGGGAGTACACACAGATACGCAGTATTTT.

J is TRBJ1-1 and V is TRBV6-5; maybe TRBD1 (5 bases). The V end was cut by 9 bases, the J end by 0 bases, with 11 bases between. The germline V gene has CDR1 MNHEY and CDR2 SVGAGI. The length of the CDR3 is 13 residues. This CDR3 is CASRRGMNTEAFF. CDR3 nucleotide sequence: TGTGCCAGTCGACGGGGGATGAACACTGAAGCTTTCTTT.

This chain connects TRBV7-9 to TRBJ2-1; 9 bases map to TRBD1. The V gene end was trimmed by 5 bases and the J gene end by 8 bases; junction bases not matched to a gene: 7. Germline lookup yields CDR1 SEHNR and CDR2 FQNEAQ (reference sequence). The CDR3 consists of 14 residues. CDR3 in DNA: TGTGCCAGCAGCCCGGGACAGGGAGTGGATGAGCAGTTCTTC. This codes for CASSPGQGVDEQFF. Using reference TRBV7-9 and TRBJ2-1 for the parts outside the CDR3, the full variable domain is DTGVSQNPRHKITKRGQNVTFRCDPISEHNRLYWYRQTLGQGPEFLTYFQNEAQLEKSRLLSDRFSAERPKGSFSTLEIQRTEQGDSAMYLCASSPGQGVDEQFFGPGTRLTVL.

Written as DNA, the CDR3 is TGTGCCAGCAGTTACCGACAGGGGCAAGAGACCCAGTACTTC. Translating gives CASSYRQGQETQYF. The chain recombines TRBV7-9 with TRBJ2-5; TRBD1 matches at 8 bases. Germline CDR1 SEHNR, CDR2 FQNEAQ (reference sequence). The CDR3 length is 14 residues. Trimming at V came to 6 bases and at J to 2 bases, leaving 5 bases not matched to a gene.

The J gene is TRBJ2-1, the V gene TRBV7-8, with 10 bases aligning to TRBD1. The CDR3 runs to 16 residues. V lost 5 bases, J lost 4 bases, and 8 bases stayed unmatched. CDR1 is SGHVS and CDR2 is FQNEAQ in the germline V gene. CDR3 nucleotide sequence: TGTGCCAGCAGCACGGACAGGGGGTTTTTGTACAATGAGCAGTTCTTC. Translating it yields CASSTDRGFLYNEQFF.

V gene TRBV6-6 combines with J gene TRBJ1-1; a weak D match, TRBD1 (6 bases). Trimming took off 2 bases at V and 3 bases at J, with 13 bases between the two ends. CDR1 is MNHNY, CDR2 SVGAGI, per germline (reference sequence). The CDR3 totals 15 residues. The CDR3 DNA follows: TGTGCCAGCAGTTACACGAGGGGGGGGCACACTGAAGCTTTCTTT. This translates into CASSYTRGGHTEAFF.

This clone was seen only once. The chain couples TRBV7-2 to TRBJ1-3; D call uncertain. V was shortened by 1 base and J by 0 bases, with 7 bases between the two germline ends. CDR1 and CDR2 (germline): SGHTA, FQGNSA. The CDR3 has 15 amino acids. The CDR3 sequence: CASSLDRSSGNTIYF. The CDR3 nucleotides are TGTGCCAGCAGCTTAGACCGGAGCTCTGGAAACACCATATATTTT.